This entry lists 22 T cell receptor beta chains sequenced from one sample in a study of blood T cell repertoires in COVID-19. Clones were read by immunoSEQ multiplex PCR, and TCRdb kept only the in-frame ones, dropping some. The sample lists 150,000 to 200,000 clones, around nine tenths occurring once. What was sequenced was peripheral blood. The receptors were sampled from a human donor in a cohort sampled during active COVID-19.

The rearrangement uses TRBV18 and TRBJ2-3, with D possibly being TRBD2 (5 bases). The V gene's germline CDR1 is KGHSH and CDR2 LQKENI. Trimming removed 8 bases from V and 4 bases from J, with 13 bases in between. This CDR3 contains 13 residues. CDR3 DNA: TGTGCCAGCCGAACCGGGATGCCAGATACGCAGTATTTT. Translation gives CASRTGMPDTQYF.

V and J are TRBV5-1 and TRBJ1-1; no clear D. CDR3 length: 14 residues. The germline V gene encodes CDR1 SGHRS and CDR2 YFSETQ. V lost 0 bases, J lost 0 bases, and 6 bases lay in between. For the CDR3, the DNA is TGCGCCAGCAGCTTGGATTCGGTGAACACTGAAGCTTTCTTT. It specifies CASSLDSVNTEAFF.

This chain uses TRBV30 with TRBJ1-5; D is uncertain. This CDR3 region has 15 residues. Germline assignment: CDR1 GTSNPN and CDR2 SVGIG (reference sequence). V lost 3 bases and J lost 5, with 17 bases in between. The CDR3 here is CAWSPRGRAYQPQHF. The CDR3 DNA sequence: TGTGCCTGGAGCCCTCGAGGGAGGGCTTATCAGCCCCAGCATTTT.

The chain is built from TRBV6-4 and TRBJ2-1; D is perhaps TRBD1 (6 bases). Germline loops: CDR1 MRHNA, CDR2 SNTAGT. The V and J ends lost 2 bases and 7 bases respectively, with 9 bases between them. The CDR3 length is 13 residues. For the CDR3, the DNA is TGTGCCAGCAGTGACGAACAGGGAAATGAGCAGTTCTTC. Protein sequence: CASSDEQGNEQFF.

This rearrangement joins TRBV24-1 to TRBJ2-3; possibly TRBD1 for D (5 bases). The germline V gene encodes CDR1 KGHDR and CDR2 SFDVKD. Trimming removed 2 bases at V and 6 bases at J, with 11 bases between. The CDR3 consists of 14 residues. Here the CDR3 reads CATSDSSTVDTQYF. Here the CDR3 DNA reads TGTGCCACCAGTGATTCGTCGACAGTGGATACGCAGTATTTT.

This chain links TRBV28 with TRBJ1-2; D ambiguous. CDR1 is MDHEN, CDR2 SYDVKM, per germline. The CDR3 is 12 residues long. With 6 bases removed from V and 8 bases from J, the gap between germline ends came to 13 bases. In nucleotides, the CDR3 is TGTGCCAGCAGCTCCTCCGTGGAGGGCTACACCTTC. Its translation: CASSSSVEGYTF.

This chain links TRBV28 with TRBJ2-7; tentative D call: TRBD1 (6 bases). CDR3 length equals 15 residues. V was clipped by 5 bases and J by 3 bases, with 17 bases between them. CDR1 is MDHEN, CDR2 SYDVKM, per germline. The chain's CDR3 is CASSPMPGTSYEQYF. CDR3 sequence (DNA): TGTGCCAGCAGTCCTATGCCCGGGACAAGCTACGAGCAGTACTTC. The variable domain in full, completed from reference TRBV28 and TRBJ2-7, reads DVKVTQSSRYLVKRTGEKVFLECVQDMDHENMFWYRQDPGLGLRLIYFSYDVKMKEKGDIPEGYSVSREKKERFSLILESASTNQTSMYLCASSPMPGTSYEQYFGPGTRLTVT.

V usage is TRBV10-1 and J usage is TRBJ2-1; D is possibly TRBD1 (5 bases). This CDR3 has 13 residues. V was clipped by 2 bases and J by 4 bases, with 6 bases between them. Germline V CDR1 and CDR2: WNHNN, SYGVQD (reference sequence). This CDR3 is CASSEGAYNEQFF. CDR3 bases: TGCGCCAGCAGTGAGGGGGCTTACAATGAGCAGTTCTTC.

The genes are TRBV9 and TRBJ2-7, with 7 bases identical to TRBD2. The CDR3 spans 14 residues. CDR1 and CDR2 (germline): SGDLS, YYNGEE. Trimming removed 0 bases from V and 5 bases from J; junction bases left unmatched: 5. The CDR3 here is CASSVGGRENEQYF. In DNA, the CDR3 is TGTGCCAGCAGCGTAGGAGGGAGGGAGAACGAGCAGTACTTC.

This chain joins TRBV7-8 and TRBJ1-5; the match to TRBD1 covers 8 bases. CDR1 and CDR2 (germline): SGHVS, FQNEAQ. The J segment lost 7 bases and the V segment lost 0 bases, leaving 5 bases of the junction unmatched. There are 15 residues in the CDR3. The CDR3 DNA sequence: TGTGCCAGCAGCTTAGCCCCGGACAGGGCCCAGCCCCAGCATTTT. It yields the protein CASSLAPDRAQPQHF.

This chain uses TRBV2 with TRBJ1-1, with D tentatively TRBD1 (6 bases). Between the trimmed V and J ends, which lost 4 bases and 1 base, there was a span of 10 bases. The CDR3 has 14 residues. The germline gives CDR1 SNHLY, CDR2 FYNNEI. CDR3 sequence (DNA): TGTGCCAGCAGTGCCAGGGGCCGGAACACTGAAGCTTTCTTT. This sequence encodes CASSARGRNTEAFF.

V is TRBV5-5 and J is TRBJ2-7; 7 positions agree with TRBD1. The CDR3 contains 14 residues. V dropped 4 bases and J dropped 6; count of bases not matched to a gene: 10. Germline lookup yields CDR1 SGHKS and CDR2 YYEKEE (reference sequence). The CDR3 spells CASSRNRQGSEQYF. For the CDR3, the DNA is TGTGCCAGCAGCAGAAATCGACAGGGTTCCGAGCAGTACTTC.

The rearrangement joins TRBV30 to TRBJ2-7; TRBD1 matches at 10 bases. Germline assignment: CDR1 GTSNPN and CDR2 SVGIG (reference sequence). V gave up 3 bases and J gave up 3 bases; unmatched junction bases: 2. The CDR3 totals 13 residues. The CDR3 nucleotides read TGTGCCTGGAGGCGGACAGGGGGCTACGAGCAGTACTTC. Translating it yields CAWRRTGGYEQYF. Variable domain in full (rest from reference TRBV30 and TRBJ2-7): SQTIHQWPATLVQPVGSPLSLECTVEGTSNPNLYWYRQAAGRGLQLLFYSVGIGQISSEVPQNLSASRPQDRQFILSSKKLLLSDSGFYLCAWRRTGGYEQYFGPGTRLTVT.

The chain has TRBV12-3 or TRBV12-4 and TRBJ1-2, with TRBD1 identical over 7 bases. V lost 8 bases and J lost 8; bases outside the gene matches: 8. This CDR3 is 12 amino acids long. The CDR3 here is CASGGGARGYTF. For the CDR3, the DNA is TGTGCCAGCGGAGGGGGCGCGAGGGGCTACACCTTC.

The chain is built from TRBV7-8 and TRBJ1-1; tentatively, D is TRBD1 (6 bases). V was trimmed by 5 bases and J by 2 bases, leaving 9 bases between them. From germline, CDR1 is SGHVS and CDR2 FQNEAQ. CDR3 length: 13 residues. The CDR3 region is CASSQQGNTEAFF. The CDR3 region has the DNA TGTGCCAGCAGCCAACAGGGCAACACTGAAGCTTTCTTT.

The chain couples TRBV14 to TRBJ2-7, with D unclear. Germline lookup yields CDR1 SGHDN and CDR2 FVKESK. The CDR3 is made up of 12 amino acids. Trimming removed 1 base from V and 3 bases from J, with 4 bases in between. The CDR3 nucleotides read TGTGCCAGCAGCCAAGGGAGCTACGAGCAGTACTTC. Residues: CASSQGSYEQYF.

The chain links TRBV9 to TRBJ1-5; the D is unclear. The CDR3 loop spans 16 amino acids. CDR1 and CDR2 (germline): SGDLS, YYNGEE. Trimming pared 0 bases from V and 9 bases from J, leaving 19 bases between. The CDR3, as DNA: TGTGCCAGCAGCGTAGCCTCTTTCAGTCGGGTCGGGCCCCAGCATTTT. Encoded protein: CASSVASFSRVGPQHF.

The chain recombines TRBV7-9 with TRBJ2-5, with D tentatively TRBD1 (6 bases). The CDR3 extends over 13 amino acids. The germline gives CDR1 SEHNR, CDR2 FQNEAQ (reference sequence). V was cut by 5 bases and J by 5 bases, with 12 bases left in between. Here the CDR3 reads CASSNRVGETQYF. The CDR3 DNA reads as TGTGCCAGCAGCAACAGGGTCGGGGAGACCCAGTACTTC.

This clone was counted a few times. The chain's CDR3 is CASNPVAGAYEQYF. The CDR3 region has the DNA TGCGCCAGCAACCCGGTGGCAGGGGCCTACGAGCAGTACTTC. The V call is TRBV5-1, the J call TRBJ2-7; tentatively, D is TRBD1 (6 bases). The CDR3 length is 14 residues. The germline CDR1 and CDR2 sequences are SGHRS and YFSETQ. V was cut by 6 bases and J by 2 bases, with 15 bases left in between.

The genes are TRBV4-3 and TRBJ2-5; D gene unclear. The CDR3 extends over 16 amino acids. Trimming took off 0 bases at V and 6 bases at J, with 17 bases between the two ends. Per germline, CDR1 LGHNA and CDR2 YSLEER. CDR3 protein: CASSQDRITVQKTQYF. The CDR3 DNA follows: TGCGCCAGCAGCCAAGATCGTATTACTGTTCAAAAGACCCAGTACTTC.

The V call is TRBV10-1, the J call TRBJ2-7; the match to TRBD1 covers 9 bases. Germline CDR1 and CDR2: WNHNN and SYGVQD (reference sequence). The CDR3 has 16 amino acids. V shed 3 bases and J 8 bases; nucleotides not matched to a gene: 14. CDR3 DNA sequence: TGCGCCAGCAGTGATGGCGGACAGGGGCAAACGAATAAGCAGTACTTC. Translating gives CASSDGGQGQTNKQYF.

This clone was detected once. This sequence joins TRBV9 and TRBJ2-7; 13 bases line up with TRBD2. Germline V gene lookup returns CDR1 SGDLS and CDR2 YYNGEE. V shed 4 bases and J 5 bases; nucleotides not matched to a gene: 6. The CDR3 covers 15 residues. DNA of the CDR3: TGTGCCAGCAGCCCTAAGGGACTAGCGGGACACGAGCAGTACTTC. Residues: CASSPKGLAGHEQYF.